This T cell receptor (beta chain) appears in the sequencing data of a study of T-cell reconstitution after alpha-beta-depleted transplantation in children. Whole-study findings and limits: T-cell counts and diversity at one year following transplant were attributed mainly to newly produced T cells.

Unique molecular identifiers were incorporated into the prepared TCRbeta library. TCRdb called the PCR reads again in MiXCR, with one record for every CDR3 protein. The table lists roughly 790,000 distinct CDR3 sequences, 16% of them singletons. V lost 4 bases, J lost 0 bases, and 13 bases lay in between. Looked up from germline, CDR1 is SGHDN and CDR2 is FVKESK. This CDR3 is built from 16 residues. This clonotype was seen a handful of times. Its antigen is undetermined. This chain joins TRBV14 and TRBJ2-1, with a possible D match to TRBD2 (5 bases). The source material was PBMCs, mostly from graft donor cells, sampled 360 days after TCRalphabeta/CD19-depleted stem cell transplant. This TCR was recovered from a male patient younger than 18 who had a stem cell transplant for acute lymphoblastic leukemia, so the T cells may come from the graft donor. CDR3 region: CASSPSGFVSYNEQFF. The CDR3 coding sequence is TGTGCCAGCAGCCCGAGCGGCTTCGTCTCCTACAATGAGCAGTTCTTC.